Following are 12 T cell receptor beta chains from one sample sequenced in a study of blood T cell repertoires in COVID-19. Here immunoSEQ multiplex PCR was the method, and the copy in TCRdb shows in-frame clones only, minus some. The sample has some 220,000 clones; approximately 91% are singletons. Sequencing was performed on peripheral blood. The origin of the receptors is a man aged 25-40 years with COVID-19, enrolled during active disease.

V is TRBV5-1 and J is TRBJ1-2; no reliable D call. Per the germline V gene, CDR1 is SGHRS and CDR2 is YFSETQ. This CDR3 is built from 12 residues. The V gene lost 5 bases and the J gene lost 4 bases, with 9 bases spanning the gap. The CDR3 bases are TGCGCCAGCAGTGAGGGATCCTATGGCTACACCTTC. This translates into CASSEGSYGYTF.

The chain couples TRBV18 to TRBJ2-1, with TRBD1 as a possible D gene (6 bases). V shed 4 bases and J shed 0 bases, with 16 bases lying between them. This CDR3 is built from 17 residues. Germline V lookup: CDR1 KGHSH, CDR2 LQKENI. This chain's CDR3 is CASSRYRESSSYNEQFF. The CDR3 DNA reads as TGTGCCAGCTCACGATACAGGGAATCCAGCTCCTACAATGAGCAGTTCTTC.

V and J are TRBV5-1 and TRBJ2-5; TRBD2 is a possible D gene (6 bases). The germline CDR1 and CDR2 sequences are SGHRS and YFSETQ. This CDR3 region has 15 residues. The V end was cut by 0 bases, the J end by 0 bases, with 9 bases between. Here the CDR3 reads CASSLGPGDQETQYF. The CDR3 DNA is TGCGCCAGCAGCTTGGGGCCGGGAGACCAAGAGACCCAGTACTTC.

The sample holds one count of this clone. This chain connects TRBV24-1 to TRBJ2-5; weak D call: TRBD2 (6 bases). The V end was cut by 2 bases, the J end by 3 bases, with 6 bases between. Germline CDR1 KGHDR, CDR2 SFDVKD. CDR3 length: 13 amino acids. The CDR3 DNA reads as TGTGCCACCAGTGATTCGGGGGAAGAGACCCAGTACTTC. Translated, it gives CATSDSGEETQYF.

This chain connects TRBV11-2 to TRBJ1-2; D is uncertain. The CDR3 covers 12 residues. V was pared by 5 bases and J by 3 bases, with 7 bases between. Germline V gene lookup returns CDR1 SGHAT and CDR2 FQNNGV. The CDR3 bases are TGTGCCAGCAGCCCGGTTGACTATGGCTACACCTTC. Its protein product is CASSPVDYGYTF.

This chain links TRBV4-1 with TRBJ1-3; unclear D gene. Germline V CDR1 and CDR2: MGHRA, YSYEKL. V was cut by 5 bases and J by 8 bases, with 22 bases left in between. The CDR3 is 16 residues long. CDR3 sequence reads: CASSSPEVGLSDTIYF. As DNA, the CDR3 is TGCGCCAGCAGCTCCCCTGAGGTTGGGTTGTCCGACACCATATATTTT.

J is TRBJ1-2 and V is TRBV4-1, with 10 bases that match TRBD1. This CDR3 comprises 16 residues. Germline CDR1 and CDR2: MGHRA and YSYEKL. V was pared by 3 bases and J by 8 bases, with 12 bases of the junction left unmatched. CDR3 residues: CASSHPLGGTGVGYTF. The DNA of the CDR3 is TGCGCCAGCAGCCATCCCCTCGGGGGGACAGGGGTCGGCTACACCTTC.

This chain links TRBV6-5 with TRBJ1-4; the D gene is possibly TRBD1 (5 bases). CDR1 and CDR2 (germline): MNHEY, SVGAGI. The CDR3 covers 14 residues. Trimming left V 2 bases short and J 1 base short, with 5 bases between. CDR3: CASSYQGTNEKLFF. For the CDR3, the DNA is TGTGCCAGCAGTTACCAGGGAACTAATGAAAAACTGTTTTTT.

The chain recombines TRBV19 with TRBJ2-7; D gene uncertain. This CDR3 comprises 15 residues. V gave up 3 bases and J gave up 0 bases, with 12 bases separating them. The V gene's germline CDR1 is LNHDA and CDR2 SQIVND (reference sequence). CDR3 DNA: TGTGCCAGTAGTATTACTCCGGGTCCCTCCTACGAGCAGTACTTC. This gives the protein CASSITPGPSYEQYF. Drawing the rest from reference TRBV19 and TRBJ2-7, the complete variable domain is DGGITQSPKYLFRKEGQNVTLSCEQNLNHDAMYWYRQDPGQGLRLIYYSQIVNDFQKGDIAEGYSVSREKKESFPLTVTSAQKNPTAFYLCASSITPGPSYEQYFGPGTRLTVT.

The CDR3 spells CASSSGFSYNEQFF. In DNA form, the CDR3 reads TGTGCCAGCAGCTCCGGGTTCTCCTACAATGAGCAGTTCTTC. The J gene is TRBJ2-1, the V gene TRBV13; D remains unclear. This CDR3 is built from 14 residues. V was trimmed by 4 bases and J by 0 bases, leaving 7 bases between them. Per the germline V gene, CDR1 is PRHDT and CDR2 is FYEKMQ (reference sequence).

The chain joins TRBV3-1 (or the pseudogene TRBV3-2) to TRBJ2-1, with TRBD2 matching over 13 bases. This CDR3 has 17 residues. The junction had 5 bases not matched to a gene; V was cut back by 0 bases and J by 6 bases. CDR1 and CDR2 (germline): LGHDT, YNNKEL (reference sequence). CDR3 residues: CASSQESRTSGSNEQFF. The CDR3 nucleotides are TGTGCCAGCAGCCAAGAATCTAGGACTAGCGGGAGCAATGAGCAGTTCTTC.

This chain uses TRBV15 with TRBJ2-1; 8 bases map to TRBD2. Per the germline V gene, CDR1 is LNHNV and CDR2 is YYDKDF (reference sequence). J gave up 0 bases and V 1 base, and 5 bases lay outside the gene matches. There are 17 residues in the CDR3. The CDR3 loop reads CATSRAGGGRSYNEQFF. DNA of the CDR3: TGTGCCACCAGCAGAGCGGGAGGGGGGCGCTCCTACAATGAGCAGTTCTTC.